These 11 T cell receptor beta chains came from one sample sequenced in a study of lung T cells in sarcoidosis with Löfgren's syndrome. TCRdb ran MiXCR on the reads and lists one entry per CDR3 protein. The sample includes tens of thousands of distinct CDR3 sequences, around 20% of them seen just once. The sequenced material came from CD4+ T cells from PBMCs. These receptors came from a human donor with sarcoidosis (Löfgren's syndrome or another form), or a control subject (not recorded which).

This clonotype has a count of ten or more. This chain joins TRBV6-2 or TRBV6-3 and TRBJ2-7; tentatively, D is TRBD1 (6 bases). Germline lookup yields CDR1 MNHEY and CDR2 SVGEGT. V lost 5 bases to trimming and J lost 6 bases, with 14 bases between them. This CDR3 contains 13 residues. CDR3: CASSKQGDPEQYF. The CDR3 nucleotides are TGTGCCAGCAGTAAACAGGGTGATCCCGAGCAGTACTTC.

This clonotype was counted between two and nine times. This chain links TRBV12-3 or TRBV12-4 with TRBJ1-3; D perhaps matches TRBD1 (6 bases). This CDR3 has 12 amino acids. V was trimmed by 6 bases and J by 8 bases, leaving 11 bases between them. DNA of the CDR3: TGTGCCAGCAGCCGACAGGCGTACACCATATATTTT. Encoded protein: CASSRQAYTIYF.

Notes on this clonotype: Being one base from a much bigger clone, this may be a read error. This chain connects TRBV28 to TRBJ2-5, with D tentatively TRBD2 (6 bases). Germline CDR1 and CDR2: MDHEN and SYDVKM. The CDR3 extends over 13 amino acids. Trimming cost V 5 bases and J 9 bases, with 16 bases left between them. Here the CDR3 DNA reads TGTGCCAGCAGTCCGGGGAGATGGGAGGCCCAGTACTTC. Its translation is CASSPGRWEAQYF.

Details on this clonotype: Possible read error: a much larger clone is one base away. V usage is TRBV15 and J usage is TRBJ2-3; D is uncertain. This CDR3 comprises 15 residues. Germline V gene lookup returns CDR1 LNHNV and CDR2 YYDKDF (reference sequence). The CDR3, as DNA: TGTGCCACCAGCAGAGAGAGACGATTCACAGATGCGCAGTATTTT. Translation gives CATSRERRFTDAQYF.

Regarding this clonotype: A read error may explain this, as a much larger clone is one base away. The DNA of the CDR3 is TGCAGTGCTAGATGGGCGGGAGGTAGGGGTGAGCAGTCCTTC. Its protein product is CSARWAGGRGEQSF. The chain couples TRBV20-1 to TRBJ2-1; 8 bases match TRBD2. The germline CDR1 and CDR2 sequences are DFQATT and SNEGSKA (reference sequence). CDR3 length: 14 residues.

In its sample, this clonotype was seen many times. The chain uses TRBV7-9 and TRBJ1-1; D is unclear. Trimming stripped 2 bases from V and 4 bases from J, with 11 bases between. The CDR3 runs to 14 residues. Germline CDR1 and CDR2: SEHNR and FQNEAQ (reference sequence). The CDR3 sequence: CASSLRGGRTEAFF. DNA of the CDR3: TGTGCCAGCAGCTTACGGGGAGGGCGCACTGAAGCTTTCTTT.

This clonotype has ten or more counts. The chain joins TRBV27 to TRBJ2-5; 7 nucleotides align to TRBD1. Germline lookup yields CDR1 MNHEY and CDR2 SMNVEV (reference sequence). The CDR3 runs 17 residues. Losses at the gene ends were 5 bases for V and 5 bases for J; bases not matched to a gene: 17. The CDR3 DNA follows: TGTGCCAGCAGTATCAGACAGGGAACGGGTATTCGGGAGACCCAGTACTTC. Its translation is CASSIRQGTGIRETQYF.

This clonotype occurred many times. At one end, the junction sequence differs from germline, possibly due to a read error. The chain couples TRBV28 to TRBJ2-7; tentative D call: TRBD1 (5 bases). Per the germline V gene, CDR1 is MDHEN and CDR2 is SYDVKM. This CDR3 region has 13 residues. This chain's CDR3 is CASRSLGHYKQYF. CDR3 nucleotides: TGTGCCAGCAGGTCCCTGGGGCACTACAAGCAGTACTTC.

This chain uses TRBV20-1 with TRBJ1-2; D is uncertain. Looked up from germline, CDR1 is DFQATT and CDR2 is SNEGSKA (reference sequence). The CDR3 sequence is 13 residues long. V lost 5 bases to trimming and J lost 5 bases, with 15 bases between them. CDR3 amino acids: CSAPVGLLYGYTF. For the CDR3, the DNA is TGCAGTGCTCCAGTAGGGCTCCTGTATGGCTACACCTTC.

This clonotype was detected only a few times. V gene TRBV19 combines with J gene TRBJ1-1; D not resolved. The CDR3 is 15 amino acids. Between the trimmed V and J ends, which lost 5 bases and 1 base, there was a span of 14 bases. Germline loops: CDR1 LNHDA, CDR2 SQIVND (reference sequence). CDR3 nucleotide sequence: TGTGCCAGTAGTTTTCCCACGGGAGGGAACACTGAAGCTTTCTTT. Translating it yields CASSFPTGGNTEAFF.

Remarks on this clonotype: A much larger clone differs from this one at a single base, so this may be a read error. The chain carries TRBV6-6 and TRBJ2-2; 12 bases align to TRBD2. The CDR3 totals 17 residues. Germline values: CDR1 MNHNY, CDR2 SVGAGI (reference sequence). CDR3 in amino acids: CAGSYARTSGDTGELFF. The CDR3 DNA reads TGTGCCGGCAGTTACGCTAGGACTAGCGGGGACACCGGGGAGCTGTTTTTT.